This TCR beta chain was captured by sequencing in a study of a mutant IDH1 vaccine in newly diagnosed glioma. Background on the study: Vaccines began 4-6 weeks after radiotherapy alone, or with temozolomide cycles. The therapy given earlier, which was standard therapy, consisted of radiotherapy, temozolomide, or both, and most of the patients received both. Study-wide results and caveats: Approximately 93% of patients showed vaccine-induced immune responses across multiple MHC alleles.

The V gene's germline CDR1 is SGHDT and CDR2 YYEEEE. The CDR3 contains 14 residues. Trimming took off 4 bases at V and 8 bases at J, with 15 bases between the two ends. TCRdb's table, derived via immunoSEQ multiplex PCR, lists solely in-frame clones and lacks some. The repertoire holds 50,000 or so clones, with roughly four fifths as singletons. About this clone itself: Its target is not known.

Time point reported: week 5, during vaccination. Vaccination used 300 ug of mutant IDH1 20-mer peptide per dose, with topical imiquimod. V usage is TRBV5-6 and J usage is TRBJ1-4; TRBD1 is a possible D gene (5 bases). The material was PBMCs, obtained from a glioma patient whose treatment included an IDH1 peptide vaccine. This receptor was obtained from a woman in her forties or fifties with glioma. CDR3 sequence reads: CASSRRGYGEKLFF. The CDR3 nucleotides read TGTGCCAGCAGCCGGAGGGGTTACGGCGAAAAACTGTTTTTT.